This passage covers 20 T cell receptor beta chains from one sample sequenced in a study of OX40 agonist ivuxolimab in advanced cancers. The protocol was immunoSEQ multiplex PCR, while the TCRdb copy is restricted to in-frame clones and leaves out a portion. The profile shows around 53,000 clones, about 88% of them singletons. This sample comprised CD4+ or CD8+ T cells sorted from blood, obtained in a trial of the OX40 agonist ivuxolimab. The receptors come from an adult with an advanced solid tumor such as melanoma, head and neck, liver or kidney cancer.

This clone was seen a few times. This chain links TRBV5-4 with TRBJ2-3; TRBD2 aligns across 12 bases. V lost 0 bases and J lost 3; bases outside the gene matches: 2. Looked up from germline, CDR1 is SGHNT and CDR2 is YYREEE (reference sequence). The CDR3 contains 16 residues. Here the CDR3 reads CASSLGLAGETDTQYF. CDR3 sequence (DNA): TGTGCCAGCAGCTTGGGACTAGCGGGAGAAACAGATACGCAGTATTTT.

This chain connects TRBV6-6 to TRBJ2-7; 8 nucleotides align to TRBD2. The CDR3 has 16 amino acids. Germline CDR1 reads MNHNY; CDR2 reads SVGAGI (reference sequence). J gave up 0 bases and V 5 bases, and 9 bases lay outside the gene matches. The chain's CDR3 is CASSAESSGNSYEQYF. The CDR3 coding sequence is TGTGCCAGCAGTGCTGAGAGTAGCGGGAACTCCTACGAGCAGTACTTC.

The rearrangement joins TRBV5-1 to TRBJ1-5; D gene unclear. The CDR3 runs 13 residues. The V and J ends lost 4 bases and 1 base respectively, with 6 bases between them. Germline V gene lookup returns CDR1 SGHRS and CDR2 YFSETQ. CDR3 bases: TGCGCCAGCAGCAAAGGAAGCAATCAGCCCCAGCATTTT. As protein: CASSKGSNQPQHF.

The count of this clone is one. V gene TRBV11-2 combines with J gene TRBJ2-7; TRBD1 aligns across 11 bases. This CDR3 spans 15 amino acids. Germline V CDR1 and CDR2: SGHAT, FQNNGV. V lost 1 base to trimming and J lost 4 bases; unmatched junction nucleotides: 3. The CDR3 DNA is TGTGCCAGCAGCTTAGGGACAGGGGGCTGGTACGAGCAGTACTTC. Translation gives CASSLGTGGWYEQYF.

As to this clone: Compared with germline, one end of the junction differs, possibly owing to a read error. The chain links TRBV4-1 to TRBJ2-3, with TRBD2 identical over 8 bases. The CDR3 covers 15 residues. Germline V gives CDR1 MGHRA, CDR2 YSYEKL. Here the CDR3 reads CASTSLAGGGDTKYF. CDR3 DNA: TGCGCCAGCACCTCGTTGGCGGGAGGTGGAGATACGAAGTATTTT.

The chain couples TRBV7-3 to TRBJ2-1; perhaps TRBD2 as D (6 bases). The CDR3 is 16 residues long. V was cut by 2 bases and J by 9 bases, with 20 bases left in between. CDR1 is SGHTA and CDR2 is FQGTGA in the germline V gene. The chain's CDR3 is CASSLGWLRGAGEQFF. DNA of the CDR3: TGTGCCAGCAGCTTAGGGTGGTTGCGGGGAGCTGGTGAGCAGTTCTTC.

CDR3 region: CASSKLAGADTQYF. The CDR3 DNA is TGTGCCAGCAGCAAACTAGCGGGAGCAGATACGCAGTATTTT. The J gene is TRBJ2-3, the V gene TRBV2; 11 bases align to TRBD2. The CDR3 totals 14 residues. Germline V gene lookup returns CDR1 SNHLY and CDR2 FYNNEI. V was clipped by 6 bases and J by 4 bases; unmatched bases: 3.

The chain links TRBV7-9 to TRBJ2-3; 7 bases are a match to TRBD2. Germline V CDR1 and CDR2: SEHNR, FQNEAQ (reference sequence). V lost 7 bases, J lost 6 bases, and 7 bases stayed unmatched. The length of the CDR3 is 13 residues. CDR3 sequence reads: CASTGAGKDTQYF. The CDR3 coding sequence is TGTGCCAGCACCGGAGCGGGAAAGGATACGCAGTATTTT. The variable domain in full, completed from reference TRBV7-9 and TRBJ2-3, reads DTGVSQNPRHKITKRGQNVTFRCDPISEHNRLYWYRQTLGQGPEFLTYFQNEAQLEKSRLLSDRFSAERPKGSFSTLEIQRTEQGDSAMYLCASTGAGKDTQYFGPGTRLTVL.

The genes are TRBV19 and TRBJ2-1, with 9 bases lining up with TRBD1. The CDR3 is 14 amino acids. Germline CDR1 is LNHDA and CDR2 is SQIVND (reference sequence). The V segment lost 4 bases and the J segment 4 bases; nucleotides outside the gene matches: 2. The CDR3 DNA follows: TGTGCCAGTAGTAGGGACAGGGTATACAATGAGCAGTTCTTC. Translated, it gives CASSRDRVYNEQFF.

The CDR3 DNA reads as TGTGCCAGCAGCTTAGGTGGGACAGGGTCCAATGAGCAGTTCTTC. It is translated as CASSLGGTGSNEQFF. V usage is TRBV7-8 and J usage is TRBJ2-1; 9 nucleotides match TRBD1. The CDR3 runs to 15 residues. CDR1 is SGHVS, CDR2 FQNEAQ, per germline. J lost 6 bases, V lost 1 base, and 4 bases had no gene match.

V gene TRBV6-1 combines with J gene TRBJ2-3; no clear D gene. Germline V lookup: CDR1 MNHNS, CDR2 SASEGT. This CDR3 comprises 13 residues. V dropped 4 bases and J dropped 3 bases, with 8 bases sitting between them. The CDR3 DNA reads TGTGCCAGCAGTGTCGGCAATACAGATACGCAGTATTTT. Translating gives CASSVGNTDTQYF.

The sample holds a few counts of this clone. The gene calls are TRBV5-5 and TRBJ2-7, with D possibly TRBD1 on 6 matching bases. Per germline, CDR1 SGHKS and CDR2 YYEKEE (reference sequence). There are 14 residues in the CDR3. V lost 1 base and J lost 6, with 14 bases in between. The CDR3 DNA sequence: TGTGCCAGCAGCTTGATGAACAGGGTATCCGAGCAGTACTTC. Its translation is CASSLMNRVSEQYF. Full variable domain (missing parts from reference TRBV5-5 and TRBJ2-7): DAGVTQSPTHLIKTRGQQVTLRCSPISGHKSVSWYQQVLGQGPQFIFQYYEKEERGRGNFPDRFSARQFPNYSSELNVNALLLGDSALYLCASSLMNRVSEQYFGPGTRLTVT.

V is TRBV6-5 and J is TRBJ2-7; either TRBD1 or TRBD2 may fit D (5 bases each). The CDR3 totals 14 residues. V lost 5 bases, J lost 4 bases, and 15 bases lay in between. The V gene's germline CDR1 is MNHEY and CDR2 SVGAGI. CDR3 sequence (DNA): TGTGCCAGCAGTGTTGGGGGAACGGCGTACGAGCAGTACTTC. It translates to CASSVGGTAYEQYF.

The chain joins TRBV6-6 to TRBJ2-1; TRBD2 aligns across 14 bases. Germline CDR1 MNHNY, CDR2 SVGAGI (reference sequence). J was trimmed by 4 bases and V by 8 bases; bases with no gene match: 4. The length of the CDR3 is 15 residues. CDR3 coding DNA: TGTGCCAGCCTCGGGACTAGCGGGAGATACAATGAGCAGTTCTTC. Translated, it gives CASLGTSGRYNEQFF.

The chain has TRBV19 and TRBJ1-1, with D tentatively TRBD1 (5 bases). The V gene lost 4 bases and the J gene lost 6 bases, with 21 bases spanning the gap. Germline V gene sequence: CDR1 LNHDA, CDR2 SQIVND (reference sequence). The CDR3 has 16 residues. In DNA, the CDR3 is TGTGCCAGTAGTAGAGAATCCGGGACGGCTCTCCCTGAAGCTTTCTTT. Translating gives CASSRESGTALPEAFF.

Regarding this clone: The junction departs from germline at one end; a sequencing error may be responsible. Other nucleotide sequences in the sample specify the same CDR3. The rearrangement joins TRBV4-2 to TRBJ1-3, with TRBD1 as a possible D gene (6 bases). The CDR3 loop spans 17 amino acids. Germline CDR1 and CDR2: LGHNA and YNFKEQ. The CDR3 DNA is TGTGCTAGCAGCCAAGAGCCGACGGGGGCCTCTGGAAACACCATATATTTT. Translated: CASSQEPTGASGNTIYF.

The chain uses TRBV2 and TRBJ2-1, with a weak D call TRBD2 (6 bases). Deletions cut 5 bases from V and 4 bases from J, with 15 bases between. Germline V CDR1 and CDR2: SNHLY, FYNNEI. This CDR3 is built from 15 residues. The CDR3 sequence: CASSPGLNLYNEQFF. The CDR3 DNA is TGTGCCAGCAGTCCCGGACTAAACCTTTACAATGAGCAGTTCTTC.

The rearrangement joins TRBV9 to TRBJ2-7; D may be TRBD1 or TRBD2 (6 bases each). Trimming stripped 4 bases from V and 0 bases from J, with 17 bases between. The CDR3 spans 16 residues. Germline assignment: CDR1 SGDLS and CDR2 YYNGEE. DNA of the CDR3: TGTGCCAGCAGCCCTCGGGGGCAAACCGCCTCCTACGAGCAGTACTTC. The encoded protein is CASSPRGQTASYEQYF.

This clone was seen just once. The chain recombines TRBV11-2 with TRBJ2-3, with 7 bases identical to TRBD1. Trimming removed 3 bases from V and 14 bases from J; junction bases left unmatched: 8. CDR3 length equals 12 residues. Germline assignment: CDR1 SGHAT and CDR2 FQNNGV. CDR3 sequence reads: CASSFSQGETYF. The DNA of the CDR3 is TGTGCCAGCAGCTTCTCCCAGGGGGAAACGTATTTT.

CDR3 in amino acids: CASKLGGGSEKLFF. As DNA, the CDR3 is TGTGCCAGCAAGTTAGGGGGCGGAAGTGAAAAACTGTTTTTT. The rearrangement joins TRBV6-6 to TRBJ1-4, with TRBD1 identical over 7 bases. The CDR3 loop spans 14 amino acids. The trim removed 7 bases at V and 7 bases at J, leaving 9 bases unmatched. CDR1 and CDR2 from the germline V gene are MNHNY and SVGAGI (reference sequence).